This T cell receptor beta chain was sequenced during a study of relationships among human T cell subsets. Findings and limits, study-wide: Bead sorting may have left some CD4+CD8+ double-positive cells. Regulatory and Th2 subsets had few clones over 100 reads, unlike CD8+ cytotoxic cells.

Anti-CD4 multisort beads removed cells negatively, then anti-CD8 beads positively selected CD8+ T cells. Magnetic beads coated with subset-specific antibodies isolated the T cell subsets. TCR alpha and beta CDR3s were amplified from mRNA by semiquantitative ARM-PCR. Exponential amplification used communal superprimers after tagged nested gene-specific primers in ARM-PCR. TCRdb re-analysed the multiplex PCR reads in MiXCR, keeping a single row per CDR3 protein. Counted here are some 5,400 distinct CDR3 sequences, around two thirds occurring once; the ten biggest clones make up 57%. This CDR3 is 18 amino acids long. Worth noting for this clonotype: No antigen is known for it.

Sequenced sample: CD8+ T cells sorted from blood. The V and J genes are TRBV21-1 and TRBJ1-5. TRBV21-1 is labeled a pseudogene. The sequence came from a man aged 35 to 55 in good health. The CDR3 is CASSPEARTDYSNQPQHF. CDR3 DNA sequence: TGTGCCAGCAGCCCCGAGGCACGGACCGACTATAGCAATCAGCCCCAGCATTTT.